The T cell receptor (beta chain) described here comes from a study of blood T cells in healthy people across ages. Sample-barcoded 5' priming and a J-beta primer mix drove a second PCR of 7 to 11 cycles. TCRdb recomputed calls from the 5' RACE reads with MiXCR, one row per CDR3 protein. The table includes about 900,000 distinct CDR3 sequences, about 59% detected once. The V and J ends lost 2 bases and 0 bases respectively, with 13 bases between them. Per germline, CDR1 SGHTA and CDR2 FQGTGA. The CDR3 consists of 16 residues. The gene calls are TRBV7-3 and TRBJ1-2, with D unclear. This clonotype was obtained from a man under 40 in good health. Sequenced: blood. DNA of the CDR3: TGTGCCAGCAGCTTAGCTGACGTCAAAGCTAACTATGGCTACACCTTC. Amino acid sequence: CASSLADVKANYGYTF. Full variable domain (missing parts from reference TRBV7-3 and TRBJ1-2): GAGVSQTPSNKVTEKGKYVELRCDPISGHTALYWYRQSLGQGPEFLIYFQGTGAADDSGLPNDRFFAVRPEGSVSTLKIQRTERGDSAVYLCASSLADVKANYGYTFGSGTRLTVV.